This T cell receptor (beta chain) originates from a study of monozygotic twins with inflammatory bowel disease (dated by TCRdb to the late 2010s). The study in broad terms: In total, roughly 28 monozygotic twin pairs made up the full study: 19 Danish pairs, all IBD-discordant, plus nine German pairs, of which four were IBD-concordant and five were IBD-discordant. The search for disease-associated traits relied mainly on comparing IBD patients with their genetically identical healthy co-twins within discordant pairs. Each individual had, on average, about 151 000 unique TCRalpha sequences and 181 000 unique TCRbeta sequences available for analysis.

The CDR3 runs 13 amino acids, cysteine and phenylalanine included. No DNA was logged. Taken from the germline V gene, the CDR1 and CDR2 loops are MDHEN and SYDVKM. The research as a whole found: Different T cell subtypes could not be distinguished in the analysis. No difference in repertoire similarity was observed between concordant and discordant twins, possibly owing to limited statistical power. Background noise and inter-individual variability may have been introduced into the repertoires by the differing immunosuppressive treatments among patients. Measured by the inverse Simpson index, TCRbeta repertoire diversity was lower in IBD patients than in their healthy co-twins. No single strong signal or clonotype linked to IBD turned up in the results, so the idea that one exists was not supported. Compared with healthy twins, IBD patients had fewer clonotypes in common with other individuals, a difference most pronounced in patients showing signs of disease activity.

The library was prepared using 5' RACE. Preparation of each TCR library used around 3,500 ng of total RNA. cDNA was synthesized with SMARTScribe reverse transcriptase in eight separate reactions per sample. During cDNA synthesis, template switching was used to introduce unique molecular identifiers that contained a 6-nucleotide sample barcode. TCRalpha and TCRbeta cDNA was amplified by two nested PCRs of 16 and 9 cycles, with bead purification after each PCR. Before amplification, the cDNA was treated with uracil DNA-glycosylase and purified using the QIAquick PCR purification kit. The second PCR added Illumina TruSeq-compatible adapters along with sample-specific barcodes. Library quality and concentration were assessed using TapeStation and Qubit, and approximately 5 ng of each library was pooled. The pooled libraries were sequenced with 2 x 100 bp reads and custom sequencing primers on an Illumina HiSeq2500 single-index Rapid Run. Concerning the study's data processing: UMI-based consensus assembly with MiGEC version 1.2.6 was used to correct PCR and sequencing errors. V(D)J alignment, clonotype assembly and CDR3 extraction were performed with MiXCR version 2.1.1. Gene usage, clonotype sharing and MAIT/NKT TCR abundance were normalised by analysing the top 1000, 10 000 and 20 000 clonotypes per sample. Diversity was computed as the inverse Simpson index with the vegan R package after downsampling to 27 000 UMIs. Paired Mann-Whitney U tests were applied to discordant twin pairs, with Benjamini-Hochberg correction for multiple testing. TCRdb reprocessed the reads into one record per CDR3 protein sequence, lacking DNA. TCRdb's processing, not the authors' own work, is the source of the V and J calls. The table of this sample itemizes roughly 100,000 distinct CDR3 sequences. The ten largest clones represent 1.9% of the sample.

Notes on this clonotype: No cognate antigen has been identified for it.

From each donor, a roughly 2.5 ml peripheral blood sample was collected into PAXgene tubes and stored at -80 degrees C. Without any T cell sorting, total RNA was extracted from whole blood using the PAXgene blood miRNA kit on an automated QIAcube. Peripheral blood from monozygotic twin pairs, either concordant or discordant for inflammatory bowel disease, underwent deep TCRalpha and TCRbeta repertoire profiling that used unique molecular barcoding. Smoking habits were recorded for all twin pairs, with individuals classified as current, former or never smokers. The chain couples TRBV28 to TRBJ2-2. The TCR originated in a human donor with ulcerative colitis or Crohn's disease, or a healthy co-twin of an affected twin (not recorded which). Sequencing was performed on blood. This receptor carries the CDR3 CASSLLAAGELFF.